These 2 T cell receptor beta chains originate from one sample sequenced in a study of identifying expanded T cells in peripheral blood. Generated by immunoSEQ multiplex PCR, the TCRdb table keeps only in-frame clones and is missing some. The sample consists of tens of thousands of clones, roughly 87% of them appearing once. Input material: blood. These receptors were collected from a person aged 18-70 years in good health.

The chain uses TRBV19 and TRBJ2-1; 11 nucleotides agree with TRBD2. V lost 4 bases, J lost 12 bases, and 11 bases stayed unmatched. From germline, CDR1 is LNHDA and CDR2 SQIVND (reference sequence). This CDR3 is built from 15 residues. This CDR3 reads CASSNEFRLAGGQFF. DNA for the CDR3: TGTGCCAGTAGTAACGAGTTTCGGCTAGCGGGGGGGCAGTTCTTC. The variable domain in full, completed from reference TRBV19 and TRBJ2-1, reads DGGITQSPKYLFRKEGQNVTLSCEQNLNHDAMYWYRQDPGQGLRLIYYSQIVNDFQKGDIAEGYSVSREKKESFPLTVTSAQKNPTAFYLCASSNEFRLAGGQFFGPGTRLTVL.

The CDR3 DNA reads TGTGCCAGCAGTTTAAACGGGAAGGGGCCCCAGCATTTT. It codes for CASSLNGKGPQHF. The chain is built from TRBV28 and TRBJ1-5; D not resolved. Germline V CDR1 and CDR2: MDHEN, SYDVKM. V shed 2 bases and J shed 9 bases, with 11 bases lying between them. There are 13 residues in the CDR3.